This T cell receptor (beta chain) was sequenced during a study of CD8 T cells in ankylosing spondylitis. Findings and limits, study-wide: The study looked at matched synovial fluid samples from ankylosing spondylitis patients. Disease-linked clones were reported to be significantly enriched there.

This CDR3 spans 14 amino acids. Trimming shortened V by 8 bases and J by 1 base, and 14 bases separated the two germline ends. Germline V gene sequence: CDR1 SNHLY, CDR2 FYNNEI. This clonotype was seen repeatedly, ten times or more. What it binds is unknown. In TCRdb, the 5' RACE reads were re-called with MiXCR into one record per CDR3 protein. The sample shows roughly 220,000 distinct CDR3 sequences, over 9.5% of them seen only once. The chain couples TRBV2 to TRBJ1-1; a weak D match, TRBD1 (6 bases). The source material was blood, either unsorted or a sorted T cell fraction (not recorded which). The receptor was isolated from a male donor with ankylosing spondylitis or in good health (not recorded which). CDR3 bases: TGTGCCAGCCTTTCGGGGGGGCAGAACACTGAAGCTTTCTTT. Translation gives CASLSGGQNTEAFF.